Listed below are T cell receptor beta chains from one sample, sequenced in a study of cytomegalovirus exposure and HLA in healthy donors. The assay was immunoSEQ multiplex PCR, and TCRdb's table has in-frame clones only and misses some. Of roughly 190,000 clones listed, about 90% are singletons. The sample was PBMCs. The receptors shown here come from a man between 25 and 39 years old in good health and CMV-seronegative. Each CDR3 is given with its conserved first and last residue. A D gene is named only where the DNA matches it firmly. Where a row states a size, it is once, few, many or the class of an expanded clone; other rows omit it.

v_call	d_call	j_call	clone_size	cdr3_aa	cdr3_nt
TRBV2	TRBD1	TRBJ2-6	NA	CASRTTGAGANVLTF	TGTGCCAGCAGAACGACAGGGGCTGGGGCCAACGTCCTGACTTTC
TRBV9	TRBD1	TRBJ1-4	NA	CASSYSTQGVDKLFF	TGTGCCAGCAGCTATAGTACCCAGGGGGTGGACAAACTGTTTTTT
TRBV19	TRBD2	TRBJ2-3	few	CASSMGRGGGTDTQYF	TGTGCCAGTAGTATGGGGAGGGGCGGAGGCACAGATACGCAGTATTTT
TRBV9	NA	TRBJ2-1	NA	CASSVADRGGLRDRGEQFF	TGTGCCAGCAGCGTAGCGGATAGGGGAGGTTTACGGGATAGGGGTGAGCAGTTCTTC
TRBV27	TRBD1	TRBJ1-2	NA	CASSPRDRLNYGYTF	TGTGCCAGCAGTCCCCGGGACAGGCTTAACTATGGCTACACCTTC
TRBV2	TRBD1	TRBJ1-5	NA	CASSVQGAVQPQHF	TGTGCCAGCTCGGTACAGGGGGCTGTTCAGCCCCAGCATTTT
TRBV18	NA	TRBJ1-5	NA	CASSTTGAFNQPQHF	TGTGCCAGCTCCACGACAGGAGCTTTCAATCAGCCCCAGCATTTT
TRBV27	NA	TRBJ2-1	NA	CASSLSPTREQFF	TGTGCCAGCAGTTTGTCCCCGACGAGGGAGCAGTTCTTC
TRBV9	TRBD1	TRBJ2-1	NA	CASRRQGAVGDEQFF	TGTGCCAGCAGGAGGCAGGGGGCGGTTGGTGATGAGCAGTTCTTC
TRBV7-9	TRBD2	TRBJ2-7	NA	CASSPRTSLKFYEQYF	TGTGCCAGCAGCCCTCGGACTAGCCTAAAATTCTACGAGCAGTACTTC
TRBV27	NA	TRBJ1-4	NA	CASMGGAELFF	TGTGCCAGCATGGGAGGGGCAGAACTGTTTTTT
TRBV27	TRBD1	TRBJ1-4	NA	CASTLRGTDFFREKLFF	TGTGCCAGCACCCTAAGGGGGACAGATTTCTTTAGGGAAAAACTGTTTTTT
TRBV6-4	NA	TRBJ2-2	NA	CASSDPAGELFF	TGTGCCAGCAGTGACCCGGCCGGGGAGCTGTTTTTT
TRBV29-1	NA	TRBJ1-1	NA	CSVEGGLHMNTEAFF	TGCAGCGTTGAAGGGGGCCTTCATATGAACACTGAAGCTTTCTTT
TRBV7-9	TRBD1	TRBJ1-1	once	CASSLAEGAGTEAFF	TGTGCCAGCAGCTTAGCTGAGGGGGCAGGAACTGAAGCTTTCTTT
TRBV19	NA	TRBJ2-1	NA	CASKAASSYNEQFF	TGTGCCAGTAAAGCCGCTAGCTCCTACAATGAGCAGTTCTTC
TRBV5-6	TRBD1	TRBJ1-6	NA	CASSWDRGGRDSPLHF	TGTGCCAGCAGCTGGGACAGGGGCGGTAGGGATTCACCCCTCCACTTT
TRBV7-2	NA	TRBJ2-2	NA	CASSPRRVRSTGELFF	TGTGCCAGCAGCCCGCGGCGGGTACGTTCCACCGGGGAGCTGTTTTTT
TRBV18	TRBD1	TRBJ1-4	NA	CASSPPSRGHEKLFF	TGTGCCAGCTCACCACCGAGCAGGGGGCATGAAAAACTGTTTTTT
TRBV29-1	TRBD1	TRBJ2-7	once	CSVDMGQGIGEQYF	TGCAGCGTTGACATGGGACAGGGTATAGGTGAGCAGTACTTC
TRBV19	NA	TRBJ1-4	NA	CASTDLRQTNEKLFF	TGTGCCAGTACTGATCTCCGCCAGACTAATGAAAAACTGTTTTTT
TRBV28	NA	TRBJ1-2	NA	CASSLVQGYGYTF	TGTGCCAGCAGTTTAGTACAGGGCTATGGCTACACCTTC
TRBV29-1	TRBD2	TRBJ2-2	NA	CSGAGTSKTGELFF	TGCAGCGGGGCCGGGACTAGCAAGACCGGGGAGCTGTTTTTT
TRBV7-9	NA	TRBJ2-2	NA	CSSSLGLTSTGELFF	TGTTCCAGCAGCTTAGGCCTGACTAGCACCGGGGAGCTGTTTTTT
TRBV28	TRBD1	TRBJ1-1	NA	CASRRQGGALEAFF	TGTGCCAGCAGAAGACAGGGGGGCGCACTTGAAGCTTTCTTT
TRBV6-5	NA	TRBJ1-1	NA	CASSEGHLNTEAFF	TGTGCCAGCTCTGAGGGACACCTGAACACTGAAGCTTTCTTT
TRBV6-5	NA	TRBJ1-2	NA	CASSPLGQYYGYTF	TGTGCCAGCAGTCCTCTCGGACAGTACTATGGCTACACCTTC